This is a list of T cell receptor beta chains from one sample in a study of PD-1 blockade in mismatch repair-deficient tumors. TCRdb keeps only in-frame clones here, not all; method: immunoSEQ multiplex PCR. The sample holds around 110,000 clones, about 80% seen once. The source was peripheral blood, collected 60 weeks after starting pembrolizumab. The origin of the receptors is an adult with mismatch repair-deficient cancer. Each CDR3 is given with its conserved first and last residue. The D gene is left open where the match is weak. The size entry is marked missing in some rows and otherwise reads once, few, many or a size class.

D gene: TRBD2
J gene: TRBJ2-3
V gene: TRBV7-8
clone size: .
CDR3 protein: CASSHPPGLDTDTQYF
CDR3 DNA: TGTGCCAGCAGCCACCCGCCGGGACTAGACACAGATACGCAGTATTTT

D gene: TRBD1
J gene: TRBJ1-4
V gene: TRBV6-6
clone size: .
CDR3 protein: CASSYQGATNEKLFF
CDR3 DNA: TGTGCCAGCAGTTACCAGGGGGCTACTAATGAAAAACTGTTTTTT

D gene: TRBD2
J gene: TRBJ2-1
V gene: TRBV7-3
clone size: .
CDR3 protein: CASSFGTSGGGEQFF
CDR3 DNA: TGTGCCAGCAGCTTCGGGACTAGCGGAGGAGGGGAGCAGTTCTTC

D gene: TRBD2
J gene: TRBJ2-5
V gene: TRBV10-1
clone size: .
CDR3 protein: CASSMGLAGAETQYF
CDR3 DNA: TGCGCCAGCAGCATGGGACTAGCGGGAGCGGAGACCCAGTACTTC

D gene: TRBD2
J gene: TRBJ2-1
V gene: TRBV7-7
clone size: .
CDR3 protein: CASSLNSGSVNEQFF
CDR3 DNA: TGTGCTAGCAGCCTTAATAGCGGGAGTGTCAATGAGCAGTTCTTC

D gene: .
J gene: TRBJ2-4
V gene: TRBV19
clone size: .
CDR3 protein: CASSIGSGAPRVSAKNIQYF
CDR3 DNA: TGTGCCAGTAGTATTGGGTCCGGAGCTCCCCGGGTGTCTGCCAAAAACATTCAGTACTTC

D gene: TRBD2
J gene: TRBJ2-1
V gene: TRBV9
clone size: .
CDR3 protein: CASSVDSAGGPLNNEQFF
CDR3 DNA: TGTGCCAGCAGCGTAGATAGTGCGGGAGGGCCTTTGAACAATGAGCAGTTCTTC

D gene: TRBD1
J gene: TRBJ1-2
V gene: TRBV27
clone size: .
CDR3 protein: CASSSSIRGPAYGYTF
CDR3 DNA: TGTGCCAGCAGTTCTAGCATCAGGGGGCCGGCCTATGGCTACACCTTC

D gene: TRBD1
J gene: TRBJ2-7
V gene: TRBV9
clone size: .
CDR3 protein: CASSVGTGSSYEQYF
CDR3 DNA: TGTGCCAGCAGCGTGGGGACAGGGAGCTCCTACGAGCAGTACTTC

D gene: .
J gene: TRBJ2-7
V gene: TRBV16
clone size: .
CDR3 protein: CASSPRVGDSEQYF
CDR3 DNA: TGTGCCAGCAGCCCTAGGGTCGGCGACTCCGAGCAGTACTTC

D gene: .
J gene: TRBJ1-1
V gene: TRBV27
clone size: .
CDR3 protein: CASRQGDTEAFF
CDR3 DNA: TGTGCCAGCAGACAGGGTGACACTGAAGCTTTCTTT

D gene: .
J gene: TRBJ2-2
V gene: TRBV19
clone size: once
CDR3 protein: CASSLAVQSRELFF
CDR3 DNA: TGTGCCAGTAGTTTGGCCGTCCAATCTAGGGAGCTGTTTTTT

D gene: .
J gene: TRBJ2-5
V gene: TRBV29-1
clone size: .
CDR3 protein: CSVEFWGETQYF
CDR3 DNA: TGCAGCGTTGAATTCTGGGGGGAGACCCAGTACTTC

D gene: .
J gene: TRBJ1-5
V gene: TRBV2
clone size: .
CDR3 protein: CASSQDSNSNQPQHF
CDR3 DNA: TGTGCCAGCAGTCAGGACAGCAATAGCAATCAGCCCCAGCATTTT

D gene: TRBD1
J gene: TRBJ2-7
V gene: TRBV7-9
clone size: few
CDR3 protein: CASSLVGTGVHEQYF
CDR3 DNA: TGTGCCAGCAGCTTAGTTGGGACAGGGGTCCACGAGCAGTACTTC

D gene: .
J gene: TRBJ2-5
V gene: TRBV19
clone size: once
CDR3 protein: CASSSGTQMQETQYF
CDR3 DNA: TGTGCCAGTAGCTCCGGGACTCAGATGCAAGAGACCCAGTACTTC

D gene: TRBD1
J gene: TRBJ1-4
V gene: TRBV29-1
clone size: .
CDR3 protein: CSVGLTGGGEKLFF
CDR3 DNA: TGCAGCGTTGGTCTAACAGGGGGTGGAGAAAAACTGTTTTTT

D gene: TRBD1
J gene: TRBJ2-7
V gene: TRBV5-8
clone size: .
CDR3 protein: CASSLARGQGHGEQYF
CDR3 DNA: TGTGCCAGCAGCTTGGCTAGGGGACAGGGGCACGGAGAGCAGTACTTC

D gene: .
J gene: TRBJ1-3
V gene: TRBV6-5
clone size: .
CDR3 protein: CASKSGGVSGNTIYF
CDR3 DNA: TGTGCCAGCAAATCTGGGGGGGTCTCTGGAAACACCATATATTTT

D gene: .
J gene: TRBJ1-1
V gene: TRBV19
clone size: .
CDR3 protein: CASSIQLTDTEAFF
CDR3 DNA: TGTGCCAGTAGTATTCAGTTGACAGACACTGAAGCTTTCTTT

D gene: .
J gene: TRBJ2-1
V gene: TRBV20-1
clone size: .
CDR3 protein: CSATSHDEQFF
CDR3 DNA: TGCAGTGCTACGAGCCATGATGAGCAGTTCTTC

D gene: .
J gene: TRBJ2-7
V gene: TRBV18
clone size: .
CDR3 protein: CASSPSGTEQYF
CDR3 DNA: TGTGCCAGCTCACCATCGGGGACCGAGCAGTACTTC

D gene: .
J gene: TRBJ2-1
V gene: TRBV21-1
clone size: once
CDR3 protein: CASSKRRTSGEAYNEQFF
CDR3 DNA: TGTGCCAGCAGCAAACGCCGGACTAGCGGAGAAGCTTACAATGAGCAGTTCTTC

D gene: TRBD1
J gene: TRBJ2-1
V gene: TRBV6-5
clone size: .
CDR3 protein: CASSRLTGVLDEQFF
CDR3 DNA: TGTGCCAGCAGTCGACTGACAGGGGTTCTCGATGAGCAGTTCTTC

D gene: TRBD1
J gene: TRBJ2-7
V gene: TRBV11-3
clone size: .
CDR3 protein: CASTLRTGYYEQYF
CDR3 DNA: TGTGCCAGCACGCTAAGGACAGGGTACTACGAGCAGTACTTC

D gene: .
J gene: TRBJ2-1
V gene: TRBV7-3
clone size: .
CDR3 protein: CASSRAVRISYNEQFF
CDR3 DNA: TGTGCCAGCAGCCGAGCCGTTCGGATCTCGTACAATGAGCAGTTCTTC

D gene: TRBD2
J gene: TRBJ2-7
V gene: TRBV4-3
clone size: once
CDR3 protein: CASSQTAGGMEQYF
CDR3 DNA: TGCGCCAGCAGCCAAACAGCGGGGGGGATGGAGCAGTACTTC

D gene: .
J gene: TRBJ2-1
V gene: TRBV30
clone size: .
CDR3 protein: CAWSVLGGQFF
CDR3 DNA: TGTGCCTGGAGTGTACTCGGCGGGCAGTTCTTC

D gene: .
J gene: TRBJ1-1
V gene: TRBV6-5
clone size: .
CDR3 protein: CASSYSLGERGTEAFF
CDR3 DNA: TGTGCCAGCAGTTACTCGTTGGGGGAAAGGGGCACTGAAGCTTTCTTT

D gene: .
J gene: TRBJ2-7
V gene: TRBV15
clone size: .
CDR3 protein: CATSRETRAAHEQYF
CDR3 DNA: TGTGCCACCAGCAGAGAAACCAGGGCTGCCCACGAGCAGTACTTC

D gene: TRBD1
J gene: TRBJ1-3
V gene: TRBV23-1
clone size: .
CDR3 protein: CASSQSKARDRVTGNTIYF
CDR3 DNA: TGCGCCAGCAGTCAATCGAAAGCGAGAGACAGGGTGACTGGAAACACCATATATTTT

D gene: TRBD1
J gene: TRBJ1-5
V gene: TRBV29-1
clone size: .
CDR3 protein: CSVGQGAYQPQHF
CDR3 DNA: TGCAGCGTTGGGCAGGGGGCATATCAGCCCCAGCATTTT

D gene: .
J gene: TRBJ2-2
V gene: TRBV2
clone size: .
CDR3 protein: CASRATAEWVRTGELFF
CDR3 DNA: TGTGCCAGCAGGGCAACGGCGGAGTGGGTACGCACCGGGGAGCTGTTTTTT

D gene: .
J gene: TRBJ1-5
V gene: TRBV7-2
clone size: .
CDR3 protein: CASSLSLAGQPQHF
CDR3 DNA: TGTGCCAGCAGCTTAAGTCTGGCAGGGCAGCCCCAGCATTTT

D gene: TRBD2
J gene: TRBJ2-1
V gene: TRBV2
clone size: .
CDR3 protein: CASSETGGNYNEQFF
CDR3 DNA: TGTGCCAGCAGTGAAACGGGAGGGAACTACAATGAGCAGTTCTTC

D gene: TRBD2
J gene: TRBJ2-2
V gene: TRBV19
clone size: .
CDR3 protein: CASSPGLAGEGAGELFF
CDR3 DNA: TGTGCCAGTAGTCCGGGACTAGCGGGAGAAGGGGCCGGGGAGCTGTTTTTT

D gene: TRBD1
J gene: TRBJ2-1
V gene: TRBV25-1
clone size: .
CDR3 protein: CASSEPGQGAREQFF
CDR3 DNA: TGTGCCAGCAGTGAACCGGGACAGGGGGCTAGGGAGCAGTTCTTC

D gene: TRBD1
J gene: TRBJ2-3
V gene: TRBV30
clone size: .
CDR3 protein: CAVTGGADTQYF
CDR3 DNA: TGTGCCGTGACAGGGGGGGCAGATACGCAGTATTTT

D gene: .
J gene: TRBJ2-7
V gene: TRBV27
clone size: .
CDR3 protein: CASSVEGGTYEQYF
CDR3 DNA: TGTGCCAGCAGTGTAGAGGGGGGGACCTACGAGCAGTACTTC

D gene: .
J gene: TRBJ1-3
V gene: TRBV6-6
clone size: .
CDR3 protein: CASSFLGGLSGNTIYF
CDR3 DNA: TGTGCCAGCAGCTTCCTGGGGGGGCTCTCTGGAAACACCATATATTTT

D gene: TRBD2
J gene: TRBJ2-3
V gene: TRBV11-2
clone size: .
CDR3 protein: CASSSLTSGRRDTQYF
CDR3 DNA: TGTGCCAGCAGCTCTCTGACTAGCGGGAGAAGGGATACGCAGTATTTT

D gene: .
J gene: TRBJ2-5
V gene: TRBV7-6
clone size: .
CDR3 protein: CASSSAKSLYQETQYF
CDR3 DNA: TGTGCCAGCAGCTCAGCCAAGTCTTTGTACCAAGAGACCCAGTACTTC

D gene: .
J gene: TRBJ2-7
V gene: TRBV2
clone size: .
CDR3 protein: CASRNRASYYEQYF
CDR3 DNA: TGTGCCAGCAGAAACAGGGCATCATACTACGAGCAGTACTTC

D gene: .
J gene: TRBJ2-7
V gene: TRBV19
clone size: .
CDR3 protein: CASSKWTSYEQYF
CDR3 DNA: TGTGCCAGTAGCAAGTGGACCTCCTACGAGCAGTACTTC

D gene: TRBD2
J gene: TRBJ2-7
V gene: TRBV5-6
clone size: .
CDR3 protein: CASSPGTSFYEQYF
CDR3 DNA: TGTGCCAGCAGCCCTGGGACTAGTTTCTACGAGCAGTACTTC

D gene: TRBD1
J gene: TRBJ1-1
V gene: TRBV12-5
clone size: .
CDR3 protein: CASGLSRDSAFF
CDR3 DNA: TGTGCTAGTGGCCTATCCCGGGACAGTGCTTTCTTT